The present T cell receptor beta chain was sequenced within a study of breast tumors, draining lymph nodes, adjacent tissues. Germline lookup yields CDR1 SGHRS and CDR2 YFSETQ. V lost 4 bases and J lost 2, with 12 bases in between. This CDR3 is 15 amino acids long. Samples came from axillary lymph nodes draining the breast cancer. Study-wide findings and caveats: Luminal-like breast cancer showed significantly greater tumor-nontumor repertoire similarity than basal-like breast cancer did. Findings are consistent with lymph node origin and intratumoral expansion of most tumor T cells. Tumor T cell lymph node origin was a supported hypothesis, not proven.

Each CDR3 protein is one row after TCRdb ran MiXCR on the multiplex PCR reads. The data show around 230,000 distinct CDR3 sequences, roughly 32% seen once. This clonotype was seen ten or more times. Its antigen is currently unknown. Sequencing input: axillary lymph node tissue. The source of this sequence is a female donor with breast cancer. Some clones in this sample may be carry-over from other donors' samples. The chain recombines TRBV5-1 with TRBJ1-4; D remains unclear. CDR3 residues: CASSPGRTTNEKLFF. In DNA, the CDR3 is TGCGCCAGCAGCCCCGGTCGAACGACTAATGAAAAACTGTTTTTT.